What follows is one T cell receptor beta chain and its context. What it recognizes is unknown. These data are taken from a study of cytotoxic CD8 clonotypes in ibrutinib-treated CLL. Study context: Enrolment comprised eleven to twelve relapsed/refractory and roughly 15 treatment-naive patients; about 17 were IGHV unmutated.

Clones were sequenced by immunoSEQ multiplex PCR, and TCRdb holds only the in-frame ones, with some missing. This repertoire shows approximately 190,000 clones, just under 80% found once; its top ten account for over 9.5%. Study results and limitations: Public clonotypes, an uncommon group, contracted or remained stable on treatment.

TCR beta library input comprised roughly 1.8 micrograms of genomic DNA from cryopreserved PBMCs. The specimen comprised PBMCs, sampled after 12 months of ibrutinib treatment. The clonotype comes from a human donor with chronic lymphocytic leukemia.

The CDR3 DNA is TGTGCCAGCAGGGATCGTCCCAATCTGGAGCAGTTCTTC. This translates into CASRDRPNLEQFF. The gene calls are TRBV5-4 and TRBJ2-1; D not resolved. From germline, CDR1 is SGHNT and CDR2 YYREEE (reference sequence). The CDR3 extends over 13 amino acids. Deletions cut 5 bases from V and 10 bases from J, with 16 bases between.